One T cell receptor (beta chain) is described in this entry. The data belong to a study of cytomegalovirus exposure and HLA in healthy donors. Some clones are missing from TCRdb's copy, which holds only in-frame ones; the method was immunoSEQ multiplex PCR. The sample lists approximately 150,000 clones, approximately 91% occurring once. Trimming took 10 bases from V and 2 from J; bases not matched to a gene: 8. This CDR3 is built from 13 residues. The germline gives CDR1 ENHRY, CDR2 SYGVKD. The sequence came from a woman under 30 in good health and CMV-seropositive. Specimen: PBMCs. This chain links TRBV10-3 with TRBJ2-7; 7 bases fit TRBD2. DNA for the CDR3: TGTGCCACAAGACGGGGGGTGGCCTACGAGCAGTACTTC. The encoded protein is CATRRGVAYEQYF.